This entry features one T cell receptor (beta chain) sequence. This entry belongs to a study of cytotoxic CD8 clonotypes in ibrutinib-treated CLL. Looking at the study overall: IGHV unmutated 17 to 18; relapsed/refractory approximately 10; treatment-naive approximately 15. There were, on average, approximately 250,000 productive templates and about 85,000 productive rearrangements per sample.

Trimming at V came to 5 bases and at J to 5 bases, leaving 13 bases not matched to a gene. The germline gives CDR1 LNHNV, CDR2 YYDKDF (reference sequence). The CDR3 runs 17 residues. Clones were sequenced by immunoSEQ multiplex PCR, and TCRdb holds only the in-frame ones, with some missing. The table has about 160,000 clones, about four fifths seen once; the top ten hold roughly 1.9%. This sequence was found in a human donor with chronic lymphocytic leukemia. The material was PBMCs, obtained after 12 months of ibrutinib treatment. The V and J genes are TRBV15 and TRBJ1-5; 9 bases map to TRBD1. The CDR3 region is CATSRLEGGTGHQPQHF. In DNA, the CDR3 is TGTGCCACCAGCCGCCTTGAAGGCGGGACAGGGCATCAGCCCCAGCATTTT.